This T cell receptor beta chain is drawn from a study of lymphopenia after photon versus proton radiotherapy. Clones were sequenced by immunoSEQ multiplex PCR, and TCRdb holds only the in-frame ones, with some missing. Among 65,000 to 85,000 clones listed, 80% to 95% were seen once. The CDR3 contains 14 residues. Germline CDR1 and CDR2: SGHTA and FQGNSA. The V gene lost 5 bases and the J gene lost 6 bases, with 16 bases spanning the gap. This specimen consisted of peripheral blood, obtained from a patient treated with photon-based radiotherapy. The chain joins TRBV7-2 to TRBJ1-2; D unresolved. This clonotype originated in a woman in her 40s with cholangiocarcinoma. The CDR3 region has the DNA TGTGCCAGCAGCCAACGCCCTGGCAGGCATGGCTACACCTTC. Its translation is CASSQRPGRHGYTF.